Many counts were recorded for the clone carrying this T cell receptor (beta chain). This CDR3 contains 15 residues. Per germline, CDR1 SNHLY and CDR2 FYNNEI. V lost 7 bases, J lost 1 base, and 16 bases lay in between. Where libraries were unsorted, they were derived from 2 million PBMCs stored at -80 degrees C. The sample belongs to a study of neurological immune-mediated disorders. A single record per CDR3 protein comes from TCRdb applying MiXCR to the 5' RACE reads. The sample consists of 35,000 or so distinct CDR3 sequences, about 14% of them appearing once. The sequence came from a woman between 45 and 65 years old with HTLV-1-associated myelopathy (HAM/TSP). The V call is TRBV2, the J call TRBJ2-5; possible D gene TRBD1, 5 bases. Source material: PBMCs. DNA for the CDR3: TGTGCCAGCAACCCTTTGCAGGGCCCCCAAGAGACCCAGTACTTC. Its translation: CASNPLQGPQETQYF.